These 16 T cell receptor beta chains originate from one sample sequenced in a study of T cell responses to AZD1222 COVID-19 vaccine. The table came from immunoSEQ multiplex PCR; TCRdb's copy has only in-frame clones and leaves some out. The repertoire includes over 150,000 clones, approximately 95% of them detected once, and more than 0.8% sits in the top ten. This material consisted of peripheral blood, taken 28 days after the second AZD1222 dose. The receptor set was obtained from an adult who received the AZD1222 COVID-19 vaccine.

J is TRBJ1-1 and V is TRBV3-1 (or the pseudogene TRBV3-2); no clear D. In germline, CDR1 is LGHDT, CDR2 YNNKEL (reference sequence). This CDR3 comprises 15 residues. The V gene lost 0 bases and the J gene lost 0 bases, with 8 bases spanning the gap. The CDR3 DNA sequence: TGTGCCAGCAGCCAAGACGGCAGCCTGAACACTGAAGCTTTCTTT. This sequence encodes CASSQDGSLNTEAFF.

The rearrangement links TRBV28 to TRBJ2-2; 7 bases line up with TRBD2. V lost 7 bases, J lost 5 bases, and 16 bases stayed unmatched. CDR1 MDHEN and CDR2 SYDVKM come from the germline V gene. The CDR3 loop spans 17 amino acids. CDR3 nucleotide sequence: TGTGCCAGCACCCCGGGGCGGGGGTTTAAAGGGACCGGGGAGCTGTTTTTT. Residues: CASTPGRGFKGTGELFF.

CDR3 loop: CSARVGKLFF. The CDR3 nucleotides read TGCAGTGCTAGAGTTGGAAAACTGTTTTTT. The rearrangement joins TRBV20-1 to TRBJ1-4, with unresolved D. V lost 1 base and J 10 bases, leaving 4 bases between the germline ends. CDR3 length: 10 amino acids. Germline V gene sequence: CDR1 DFQATT, CDR2 SNEGSKA (reference sequence).

This chain uses TRBV7-9 with TRBJ1-1; TRBD1 agrees at 8 bases. CDR1 and CDR2 from the germline V gene are SEHNR and FQNEAQ (reference sequence). The J segment lost 11 bases and the V segment lost 3 bases, leaving 5 bases of the junction unmatched. This CDR3 has 12 amino acids. DNA for the CDR3: TGTGCCAGCAGCTTGCCGACAGGGGATGCTTTCTTT. This translates into CASSLPTGDAFF.

This chain connects TRBV7-2 to TRBJ1-6; D unresolved. Germline assignment: CDR1 SGHTA and CDR2 FQGNSA. The length of the CDR3 is 14 residues. Trimming pared 5 bases from V and 10 bases from J, leaving 15 bases between. CDR3 loop: CASSPSGRASPLHF. The DNA for the CDR3 is TGTGCCAGCAGCCCCTCGGGGAGGGCCTCACCCCTCCACTTT.

The chain joins TRBV6-5 to TRBJ2-7; 11 nucleotides align to TRBD1. CDR1 MNHEY and CDR2 SVGAGI come from the germline V gene. The length of the CDR3 is 14 residues. V trimming: 4 bases; J trimming: 2 bases; junction bases outside the gene matches: 1. The CDR3 sequence: CASSSGQGAYEQYF. The DNA for the CDR3 is TGTGCCAGCAGTTCGGGACAGGGGGCCTACGAGCAGTACTTC.

CDR3 residues: CAWSKGVSNQPQHF. The CDR3 DNA reads as TGTGCCTGGAGTAAAGGGGTAAGCAATCAGCCCCAGCATTTT. This chain links TRBV30 with TRBJ1-5; D perhaps matches TRBD1 (5 bases). The CDR3 length is 14 residues. Germline V gene data show CDR1 as GTSNPN and CDR2 as SVGIG (reference sequence). With 2 bases removed from V and 1 base from J, the gap between germline ends came to 9 bases.

The chain couples TRBV10-2 to TRBJ1-2, with TRBD1 identical over 9 bases. The CDR3 spans 16 residues. Losses at the gene ends were 7 bases for V and 8 bases for J; bases not matched to a gene: 17. Germline loops: CDR1 WSHSY, CDR2 SAAADI. This chain's CDR3 is CASNAGTGQSLGGYTF. In DNA form, the CDR3 reads TGCGCCAGCAATGCCGGGACAGGGCAATCGTTGGGCGGCTACACCTTC.

The chain couples TRBV10-2 to TRBJ2-5; D is possibly TRBD2 (6 bases). Germline CDR1 WSHSY, CDR2 SAAADI. V was trimmed by 7 bases and J by 3 bases, leaving 12 bases between them. This CDR3 is built from 13 residues. The CDR3 loop reads CASTRETEETQYF. CDR3 nucleotides: TGCGCCAGCACCCGGGAGACAGAAGAGACCCAGTACTTC.

The gene calls are TRBV6-2 or TRBV6-3 and TRBJ1-5, with no clear D. The CDR3 totals 12 residues. V was trimmed by 4 bases and J by 7 bases, leaving 8 bases between them. Germline values: CDR1 MNHEY, CDR2 SVGEGT. The CDR3 region has the DNA TGTGCCAGCAGTTTTCGACGCCAGCCCCAGCATTTT. Translation: CASSFRRQPQHF.

The chain couples TRBV2 to TRBJ1-5; no clear D. The germline V gene has CDR1 SNHLY and CDR2 FYNNEI. V gave up 4 bases and J gave up 5 bases, with 12 bases separating them. This CDR3 region has 14 residues. CDR3 protein: CASSVSTYDQPQHF. CDR3 DNA sequence: TGTGCCAGCAGTGTCAGCACATATGATCAGCCCCAGCATTTT.

The rearrangement links TRBV28 to TRBJ2-3; D call uncertain. The germline V gene encodes CDR1 MDHEN and CDR2 SYDVKM. The length of the CDR3 is 10 residues. Trimming removed 10 bases from V and 5 bases from J, with 7 bases in between. The CDR3 region has the DNA TGTGCCACCTTTGAAGATACGCAGTATTTT. It specifies CATFEDTQYF.

This clone was observed a single time. Here the CDR3 reads CASSYVLGQGATEAFF. As DNA, the CDR3 is TGCGCCAGCAGCTACGTACTCGGACAGGGGGCCACTGAAGCTTTCTTT. This chain uses TRBV5-1 with TRBJ1-1; 11 nucleotides align to TRBD1. Germline lookup yields CDR1 SGHRS and CDR2 YFSETQ. CDR3 length: 16 amino acids. V shed 3 bases, J shed 4 bases, and the junction held 8 bases outside the gene matches.

The chain recombines TRBV4-1 with TRBJ1-3; 8 bases are shared with TRBD1. The J segment lost 4 bases and the V segment lost 0 bases, leaving 8 bases of the junction unmatched. The CDR3 sequence is 17 residues long. The germline V gene has CDR1 MGHRA and CDR2 YSYEKL. This chain's CDR3 is CASSQERQGAPGNTIYF. The CDR3 nucleotides are TGCGCCAGCAGCCAAGAGAGGCAGGGGGCTCCCGGAAACACCATATATTTT.

As DNA, the CDR3 is TGCGCCAGCAGTGAGTCGACGCCGGGGGGGCTTAAAGATACGCAGTATTTT. Its translation is CASSESTPGGLKDTQYF. The chain employs TRBV10-1 and TRBJ2-3, with TRBD2 identical over 8 bases. Germline loops: CDR1 WNHNN, CDR2 SYGVQD (reference sequence). V trimming: 0 bases; J trimming: 5 bases; junction bases outside the gene matches: 10. The CDR3 loop spans 17 amino acids.

The chain combines TRBV5-4 with TRBJ1-1; no clear D gene. The CDR3 runs to 15 residues. Trimming took 7 bases from V and 5 from J, leaving 21 bases between them. Germline V gene lookup returns CDR1 SGHNT and CDR2 YYREEE (reference sequence). The CDR3 spells CASHSLAGISTEAFF. The CDR3 DNA reads as TGTGCCAGCCACAGCTTGGCGGGGATTTCAACTGAAGCTTTCTTT. The whole variable domain, filled in from reference TRBV5-4 and TRBJ1-1, reads ETGVTQSPTHLIKTRGQQVTLRCSSQSGHNTVSWYQQALGQGPQFIFQYYREEENGRGNFPPRFSGLQFPNYSSELNVNALELDDSALYLCASHSLAGISTEAFFGQGTRLTVV.